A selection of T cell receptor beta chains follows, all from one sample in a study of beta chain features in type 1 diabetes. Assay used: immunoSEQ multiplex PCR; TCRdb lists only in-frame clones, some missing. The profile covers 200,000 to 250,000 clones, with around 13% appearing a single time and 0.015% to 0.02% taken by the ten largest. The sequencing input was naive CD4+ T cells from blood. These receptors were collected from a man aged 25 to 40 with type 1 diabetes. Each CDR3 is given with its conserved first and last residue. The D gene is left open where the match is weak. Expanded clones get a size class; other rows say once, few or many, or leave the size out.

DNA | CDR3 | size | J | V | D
TGCGCCAGCAGCCAGGGACAGCAAGACACAGATACGCAGTATTTT | CASSQGQQDTDTQYF | few | TRBJ2-3 | TRBV5-1 | TRBD1
TGTGCCAGCAGTGAAGAACTAGCGGCCTACAATGAGCAGTTCTTC | CASSEELAAYNEQFF | few | TRBJ2-1 | TRBV2 | TRBD2
TGTGCCAGCAGTGAAGTTGAGACGGAAAGGGGCTATGGCTACACCTTC | CASSEVETERGYGYTF | NA | TRBJ1-2 | TRBV6-1 | NA
TGTGCCAGCAGCTTAATGGGGGCCTCGGACTATGGCTACACCTTC | CASSLMGASDYGYTF | few | TRBJ1-2 | TRBV7-2 | NA
TGCGCCAGCGGTCCGGGACAGGGCGTCTATGGCTACACCTTC | CASGPGQGVYGYTF | few | TRBJ1-2 | TRBV5-1 | TRBD1
TGTGCCAGCAGCTTAGCCCCAGGGGCCTCACCCCTCCACTTT | CASSLAPGASPLHF | NA | TRBJ1-6 | TRBV11-3 | NA
TGCGCCAGCAGCCAGGGGACAATCACTAGCACAGATACGCAGTATTTT | CASSQGTITSTDTQYF | NA | TRBJ2-3 | TRBV4-1 | NA
TGCGCCAGCAGCTTCAGGGGGCTGGGCACTGAAGCTTTCTTT | CASSFRGLGTEAFF | few | TRBJ1-1 | TRBV5-1 | TRBD1
TGTGCCAGCAGCCACCCGCTAGCGGTGAACACCGGGGAGCTGTTTTTT | CASSHPLAVNTGELFF | NA | TRBJ2-2 | TRBV14 | TRBD2
TGTGCCAGCAGCTTAGGTGTTAGCGGGGGCCCACTGGGAAATGAGCAGTTCTTC | CASSLGVSGGPLGNEQFF | few | TRBJ2-1 | TRBV11-2 | TRBD2